These 4 T cell receptor beta chains were sequenced from one sample in a study of cytotoxic CD8 clonotypes in ibrutinib-treated CLL (dated by TCRdb to 2020 to 2022). Taken with the paper, the label for time point translates to: around 25 months on ibrutinib. Library generation was performed with the immunoSEQ multiplex PCR assay. In its TCRdb copy, this immuneACCESS table keeps in-frame sequences only and misses some clones. Where compared with another copy, unresolved V genes explain less than half of these, and the others have no known cause. The sample includes nearly 50,000 clones, with 45% to 60% observed a single time. The ten largest clones add up to about 29% of the sample. This specimen was PBMCs, taken after 24 months of ibrutinib treatment. All receptors come from a human donor with chronic lymphocytic leukemia.

This chain joins TRBV7-9 and TRBJ2-7, with D perhaps matching TRBD1 (5 bases). This CDR3 spans 13 amino acids. Trimming pared 5 bases from V and 4 bases from J, leaving 12 bases between. Looked up from germline, CDR1 is SEHNR and CDR2 is FQNEAQ (reference sequence). CDR3 residues: CASSQETAYEQYF. Here the CDR3 DNA reads TGTGCCAGCAGCCAAGAGACAGCATACGAGCAGTACTTC.

This clone is a singleton in its sample. This sequence joins TRBV2 and TRBJ1-5; D is perhaps TRBD1 (5 bases). The CDR3 is made up of 13 amino acids. V gave up 5 bases and J gave up 5 bases, with 10 bases separating them. CDR1 and CDR2 from the germline V gene are SNHLY and FYNNEI. CDR3 protein: CASSYDRYQPQHF. The CDR3 nucleotides are TGTGCCAGCAGTTATGACAGATATCAGCCCCAGCATTTT.

V usage is TRBV5-1 and J usage is TRBJ2-7, with 7 positions matching TRBD1. Germline V gene lookup returns CDR1 SGHRS and CDR2 YFSETQ. V was pared by 0 bases and J by 7 bases, with 4 bases of the junction left unmatched. The CDR3 extends over 13 amino acids. The DNA of the CDR3 is TGCGCCAGCAGCTTGGATTCAGGGGGTGAGCAGTACTTC. Translation: CASSLDSGGEQYF.

The chain couples TRBV6-1 to TRBJ1-2; 9 bases map to TRBD1. Germline V gene lookup returns CDR1 MNHNS and CDR2 SASEGT. This CDR3 has 11 amino acids. V gave up 10 bases and J gave up 7 bases; unmatched junction bases: 4. CDR3 region: CATQQGAGYTF. The CDR3 DNA sequence: TGTGCCACCCAACAGGGGGCTGGCTACACCTTC.